This TCR beta chain comes out of a study of blood T cells in healthy people across ages. Sample-barcoded 5' priming and a J-beta primer mix drove a second PCR of 7 to 11 cycles. TCRdb re-derived calls from the 5' RACE reads in MiXCR, one entry per CDR3 protein. This sample carries about 1.4 million distinct CDR3 sequences, roughly 60% of them seen once, and the ten largest clones take over 6.5%. Trimming cost V 0 bases and J 4 bases, with 18 bases left between them. CDR1 is SQVTM and CDR2 is ANQGSEA in the germline V gene. The CDR3 consists of 16 residues. Every donor gave about 9 milliliters of peripheral blood. Per-sample PBMC isolation yielded at least 6.5 million cells.

The sequence came from a young man in good health. This chain uses TRBV29-1 with TRBJ2-5; D is perhaps TRBD2 (7 bases). Sequences were obtained from blood. The CDR3 loop is CSVEDLSGGLGETQYF. For the CDR3, the DNA is TGCAGCGTTGAAGATCTTTCCGGGGGGCTCGGAGAGACCCAGTACTTC.